This TCR beta chain was identified during a study of blood T cell repertoires in COVID-19. Study-level background: T cells, B-cell-depleted T cells, or PBMCs supplied cDNA or gDNA.

CDR1 is SGHAT and CDR2 is FQNNGV in the germline V gene. V was clipped by 5 bases and J by 2 bases, with 7 bases between them. The CDR3 runs to 13 residues. Profiled with immunoSEQ multiplex PCR; TCRdb holds only in-frame clones, not every one. Here the sample spans some 250,000 clones, roughly 90% being singletons. This clone was recorded only once. Input material: peripheral blood. The rearrangement joins TRBV11-2 to TRBJ1-3; D gene unclear. The receptor was derived from a man under 40 with active or convalescent COVID-19. The CDR3, as DNA: TGTGCCAGCAGCCCGAGGACTGGAAACACCATATATTTT. Protein: CASSPRTGNTIYF.